A selection of T cell receptor beta chains follows, all from one sample in a study of technical replicates of blood from a few donors. The assay was immunoSEQ multiplex PCR, and TCRdb's table has in-frame clones only and misses some. The table lists about 80,000 clones, roughly 98% of them singletons. Sequenced sample: T cells isolated from PBMCs. The receptors stem from a human donor in good health. Both conserved end residues are trimmed from each CDR3. The D gene is left open where the match is weak.

V gene,J gene,D gene,CDR3 protein
TRBV7-6,TRBJ2-7,.,ASSLGLEPYEQY
TRBV6-1,TRBJ1-5,.,ASSGAFSNQPQH
TRBV5-6,TRBJ1-4,TRBD1,ASSFWGQGGEKLF
TRBV11-2,TRBJ1-4,.,ASSPNSPRTTNEKLF
TRBV11-3,TRBJ1-6,TRBD1,ASSSGGNSPLH
TRBV5-6,TRBJ2-3,.,ASSLDRGGLTDTQY
TRBV29-1,TRBJ2-1,TRBD2,SVVLAGMYEQF
TRBV27,TRBJ2-3,TRBD1,ASSLRTGFFTDTQY
TRBV7-9,TRBJ2-5,TRBD1,ASSSGTGVFIGETQY
TRBV6-5,TRBJ1-1,.,ASSYSRGTTEAF
TRBV28,TRBJ1-2,.,ASSLWGQRNYGYT
TRBV7-7,TRBJ2-5,.,ASSLGLKQETQY
TRBV28,TRBJ2-3,TRBD1,ASSLGTGPTRPDTQY
TRBV10-3,TRBJ2-2,TRBD1,AVGQGTTGELF
TRBV7-9,TRBJ2-2,TRBD1,ASSSGQVGTGELF
TRBV6-5,TRBJ1-5,.,ASSYSRQGTQPQH
TRBV28,TRBJ1-1,.,ASGGQEQNTEAF
TRBV4-1,TRBJ2-3,TRBD2,ASSQASGRADTQY
TRBV6-1,TRBJ1-1,TRBD1,ASSELTGKAF
TRBV2,TRBJ2-5,TRBD1,ASSGQGTQY
TRBV6-1,TRBJ1-5,.,ASSTAQPQH
TRBV5-4,TRBJ2-1,TRBD2,ASSQTSGSLHEQF
TRBV5-1,TRBJ2-7,TRBD1,ASSLYDGGTGSGEQY
TRBV6-6,TRBJ2-4,TRBD1,ASSYLGQEKY
TRBV5-4,TRBJ1-1,.,ASSAGETEAF
TRBV7-9,TRBJ1-1,.,ASSFGVVSEAF
TRBV5-1,TRBJ2-7,TRBD2,ASSLDWTSGGSYEQY
TRBV5-1,TRBJ1-1,.,ASSPTGRDTEAF
TRBV7-8,TRBJ2-1,TRBD1,ASSLEPGGDEQF
TRBV7-8,TRBJ2-7,TRBD2,ASTPTSGLNEQY
TRBV11-3,TRBJ2-6,.,ASSLGKGPGANVLT
TRBV28,TRBJ1-1,.,ASIYYSGRGMPEAF
TRBV11-3,TRBJ2-3,TRBD2,ASSSGGDTQY
TRBV6-4,TRBJ1-1,.,ASSEQDTNTEAF
TRBV30,TRBJ1-6,.,AWSWGQGNSPLH
TRBV2,TRBJ2-7,TRBD2,ASRELAGRQY
TRBV11-3,TRBJ2-5,TRBD1,ASSLGTGGRETQY
TRBV7-9,TRBJ1-2,TRBD1,ASSSPGTALTHSNYGYT
TRBV5-1,TRBJ2-2,.,ASSLDNTGELF
TRBV27,TRBJ2-1,TRBD2,ASSHRWDLAEMSQF
TRBV6-5,TRBJ2-1,TRBD1,ASSYSGQTAYNEQF
TRBV6-1,TRBJ2-7,.,ASSKTGQSHEQY
TRBV7-8,TRBJ2-5,.,ASSFQGSRETQY
TRBV7-8,TRBJ2-5,.,ASSAGQQETQY
TRBV6-5,TRBJ2-7,TRBD2,ASTGGYEQY
TRBV2,TRBJ2-1,TRBD2,ASMAGGAGEQF
TRBV4-1,TRBJ2-7,.,ASSQDGRGQEQY
TRBV19,TRBJ1-5,.,ASSIDPFNQPQH
TRBV5-1,TRBJ2-5,TRBD2,ASSLGAGGTQETQY
TRBV27,TRBJ1-3,.,ASSFLGPGNTIY
TRBV6-5,TRBJ2-5,TRBD2,ASSYSGRETQY
TRBV9,TRBJ2-1,.,ASSVAPGSPYNEQF
TRBV5-1,TRBJ2-3,TRBD1,ASSLAAQGASDTQY
TRBV9,TRBJ2-3,TRBD2,ASSGRLAGSTDTQY